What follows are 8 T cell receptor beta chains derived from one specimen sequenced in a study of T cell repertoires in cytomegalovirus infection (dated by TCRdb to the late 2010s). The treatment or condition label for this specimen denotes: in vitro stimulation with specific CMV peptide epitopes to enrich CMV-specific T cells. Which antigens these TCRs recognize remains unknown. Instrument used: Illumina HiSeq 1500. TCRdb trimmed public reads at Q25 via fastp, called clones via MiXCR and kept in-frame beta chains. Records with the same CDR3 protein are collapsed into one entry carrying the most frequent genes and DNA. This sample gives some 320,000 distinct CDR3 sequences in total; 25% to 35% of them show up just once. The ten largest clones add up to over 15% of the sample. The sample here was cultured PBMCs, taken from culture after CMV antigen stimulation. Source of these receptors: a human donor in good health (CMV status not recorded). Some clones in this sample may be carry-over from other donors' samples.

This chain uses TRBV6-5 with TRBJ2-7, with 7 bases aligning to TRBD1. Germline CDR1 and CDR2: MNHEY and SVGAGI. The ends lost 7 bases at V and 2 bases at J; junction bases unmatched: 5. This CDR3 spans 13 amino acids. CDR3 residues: CASTRGPTYEQYF. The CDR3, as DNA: TGTGCCAGCACGAGGGGGCCCACCTACGAGCAGTACTTC.

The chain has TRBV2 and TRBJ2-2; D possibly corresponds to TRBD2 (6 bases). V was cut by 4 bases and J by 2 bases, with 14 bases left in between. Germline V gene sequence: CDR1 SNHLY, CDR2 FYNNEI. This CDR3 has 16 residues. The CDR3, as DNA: TGTGCCAGCAGTGGAGAGGAGGGGACTAACACCGGGGAGCTGTTTTTT. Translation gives CASSGEEGTNTGELFF.

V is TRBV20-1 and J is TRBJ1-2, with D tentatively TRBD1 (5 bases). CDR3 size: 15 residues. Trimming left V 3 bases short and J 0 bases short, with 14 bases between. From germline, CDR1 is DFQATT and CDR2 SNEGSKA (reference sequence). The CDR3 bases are TGCAGTGCTAGGGATGACAGCGGAGCTAACTATGGCTACACCTTC. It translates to CSARDDSGANYGYTF.

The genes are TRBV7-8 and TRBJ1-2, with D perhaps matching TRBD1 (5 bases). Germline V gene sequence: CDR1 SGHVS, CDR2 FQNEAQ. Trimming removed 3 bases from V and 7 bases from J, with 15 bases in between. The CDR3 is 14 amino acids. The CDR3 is CASSFRGLGFGYTF. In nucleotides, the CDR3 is TGTGCCAGCAGCTTTAGGGGCCTGGGCTTTGGCTACACCTTC.

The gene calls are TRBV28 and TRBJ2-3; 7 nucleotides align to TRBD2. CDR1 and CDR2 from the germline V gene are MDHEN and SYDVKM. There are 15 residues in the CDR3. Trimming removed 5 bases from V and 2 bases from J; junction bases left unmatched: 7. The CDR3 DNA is TGTGCCAGCAGTCGACTAGCAGACGCCACAGATACGCAGTATTTT. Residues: CASSRLADATDTQYF.

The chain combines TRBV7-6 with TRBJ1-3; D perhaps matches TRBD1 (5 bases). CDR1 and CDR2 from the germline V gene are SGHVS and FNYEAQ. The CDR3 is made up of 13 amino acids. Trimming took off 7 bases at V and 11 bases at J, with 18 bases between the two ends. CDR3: CASIPGTKTAIYF. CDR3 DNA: TGTGCCAGCATTCCCGGGACCAAAACAGCCATATATTTT.

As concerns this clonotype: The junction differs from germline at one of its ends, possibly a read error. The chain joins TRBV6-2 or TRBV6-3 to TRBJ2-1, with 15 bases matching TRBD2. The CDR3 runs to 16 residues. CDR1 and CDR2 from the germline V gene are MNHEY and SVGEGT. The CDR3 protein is CASRSLGTSGRNEEFF. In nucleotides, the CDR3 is TGTGCCAGCAGGTCCCTCGGGACTAGCGGGAGGAATGAGGAGTTCTTC.

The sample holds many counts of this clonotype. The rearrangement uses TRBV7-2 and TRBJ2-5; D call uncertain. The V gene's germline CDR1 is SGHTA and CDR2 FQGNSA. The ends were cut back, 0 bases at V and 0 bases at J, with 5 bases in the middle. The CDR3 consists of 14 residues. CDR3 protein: CASSLAGNQETQYF. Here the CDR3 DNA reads TGTGCCAGCAGCTTAGCGGGGAACCAAGAGACCCAGTACTTC.